This T cell receptor beta chain originates from a study of T cell responses to AZD1222 COVID-19 vaccine. As to this clone: The same CDR3 also results from other DNA sequences found in this sample.

TCRdb's copy holds only in-frame clones and misses some; the assay was immunoSEQ multiplex PCR. The repertoire includes around 78,000 clones, more than 75% of them detected once, and approximately 4.2% sits in the top ten. Trimming removed 4 bases from V and 1 base from J, with 8 bases in between. CDR3 length equals 13 residues. Germline V gene sequence: CDR1 SGHRS, CDR2 YFSETQ. The sequence was obtained from an adult in good health. The sequences come from peripheral blood, collected on day 0 of AZD1222 vaccination. The V call is TRBV5-1, the J call TRBJ1-1; D gene uncertain. CDR3 in amino acids: CASSPAGNTEAFF. The CDR3 DNA is TGCGCCAGCAGCCCCGCGGGGAACACTGAAGCTTTCTTT.